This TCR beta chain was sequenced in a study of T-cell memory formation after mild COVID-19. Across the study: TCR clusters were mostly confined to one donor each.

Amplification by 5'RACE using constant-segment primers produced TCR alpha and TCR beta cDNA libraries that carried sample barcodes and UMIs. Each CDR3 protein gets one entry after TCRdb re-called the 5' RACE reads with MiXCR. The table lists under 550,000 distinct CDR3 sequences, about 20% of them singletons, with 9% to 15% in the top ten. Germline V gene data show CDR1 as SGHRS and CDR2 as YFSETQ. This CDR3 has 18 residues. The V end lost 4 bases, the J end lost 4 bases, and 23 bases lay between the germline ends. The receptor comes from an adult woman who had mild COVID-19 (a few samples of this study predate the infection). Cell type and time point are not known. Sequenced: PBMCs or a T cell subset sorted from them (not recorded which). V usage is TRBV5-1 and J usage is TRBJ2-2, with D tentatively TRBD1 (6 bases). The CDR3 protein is CASSVEPRTARGTGELFF. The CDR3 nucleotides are TGCGCCAGCAGCGTGGAACCAAGGACAGCCCGGGGCACCGGGGAGCTGTTTTTT.